This T cell receptor beta chain originates from a study of follicular helper T cells after annual influenza vaccination. As for the study in general: Sampling occurred days 0, 7 and 28 after each influenza vaccination.

The V gene end was trimmed by 4 bases and the J gene end by 6 bases; junction bases not matched to a gene: 11. The CDR3 loop spans 15 amino acids. The V gene's germline CDR1 is ENHRY and CDR2 SYGVKD. Time point here: 2014-2015 season, 7 days after vaccination. Profiling relied on immunoSEQ multiplex PCR, and the TCRdb table lists in-frame clones only, not all of them. There are over 14,000 clones in the sample; roughly 84% occur only once, and 1.3% lies in the top ten. This clone was observed a handful of times. The receptor comes from an adult who received the influenza vaccine. The sample consisted of CXCR5+ CD38- circulating T follicular helper cells from blood, taken 7 days after influenza vaccination. Subset specified: circulating Tfh, non-naive CD4+CXCR5+PD-1+ (ICOS+CD38+ or ICOS-CD38-). The rearrangement links TRBV10-3 to TRBJ1-2, with 7 bases aligning to TRBD1. The CDR3 bases are TGTGCCATCAGTGCCTCAGTCGGCAGGGGGGATGGCTACACCTTC. Protein product: CAISASVGRGDGYTF.